The clone carrying this TCR beta chain came up a few times. The germline V and J ends were trimmed by 3 bases and 6 bases, with 15 bases remaining between them. Germline values: CDR1 LGHDT, CDR2 YNNKEL (reference sequence). The CDR3 length is 15 residues. The data belong to a study of identical twins. MiXCR was run by TCRdb on the 5' RACE reads, yielding one entry per CDR3 protein. The sample shows some 250,000 distinct CDR3 sequences, 6.5% of them seen only once. The data also belong to a second study, concerning T cells expressing NK-cell markers. Turning to that study: Nothing established the HCMV specificity of expanded NKG2C+ T cell clones.

V usage is TRBV3-1 and J usage is TRBJ2-1; no clear D gene. The sequencing input was CD8+ T cells sorted from blood. The TCR comes from a young woman in good health. DNA for the CDR3: TGTGCCAGCAGCCATCAGCTTCCACGAAGCAATGAGCAGTTCTTC. Encoded protein: CASSHQLPRSNEQFF.